A single sample is the source of the 10 T cell receptor beta chains below, sequenced in a study of blood T cells in healthy people across ages. The second PCR ran 7 to 11 cycles with a sample-barcoded 5' primer and J-beta primers. TCRdb re-called the 5' RACE reads through MiXCR, storing one row per CDR3 protein. The sample gives some 760,000 distinct CDR3 sequences, roughly 25% of which show up once; 3.7% is in the top ten. The data also belong to a second study, concerning T cells of mothers and their children.

The sample was blood. The origin of the receptors is a boy between 10 and 17 years old in good health.

This chain connects TRBV28 to TRBJ2-3; D is unclear. The CDR3 runs 17 residues. Looked up from germline, CDR1 is MDHEN and CDR2 is SYDVKM. Trimming stripped 3 bases from V and 3 bases from J, with 19 bases between. In DNA, the CDR3 is TGTGCCAGCAGTTTTGGGTCGATCCTCGGTGATACAGATACGCAGTATTTT. Protein sequence: CASSFGSILGDTDTQYF.

In its sample, this clonotype was seen a few times. The rearrangement links TRBV4-1 to TRBJ2-5, with D perhaps assigned TRBD1 or TRBD2 (6 bases each). V shed 4 bases and J shed 1 base, with 16 bases lying between them. CDR1 is MGHRA, CDR2 YSYEKL, per germline. The CDR3 covers 16 residues. The CDR3 region has the DNA TGCGCCAGCAGCCTAGGGACAAGGGGAGGCCAAGAGACCCAGTACTTC. Residues: CASSLGTRGGQETQYF.

The chain joins TRBV28 to TRBJ1-6; D not resolved. V gave up 3 bases and J gave up 7 bases, with 19 bases separating them. This CDR3 is built from 17 residues. Germline assignment: CDR1 MDHEN and CDR2 SYDVKM. CDR3 DNA: TGTGCCAGCAGTTTTCTTATCCAGCTGGGAGGAAATTCACCCCTCCACTTT. It codes for CASSFLIQLGGNSPLHF.

This clonotype appeared once. Here the CDR3 reads CASSSGLIYEQFF. CDR3 coding DNA: TGTGCCAGCAGCTCGGGACTTATCTATGAGCAGTTCTTC. J is TRBJ2-1 and V is TRBV7-2, with D perhaps TRBD2 (6 bases). V was cut by 4 bases and J by 8 bases, with 12 bases left in between. Germline assignment: CDR1 SGHTA and CDR2 FQGNSA. This CDR3 spans 13 amino acids.

The rearrangement joins TRBV7-9 to TRBJ2-3; no firm D call. V was clipped by 1 base and J by 1 base, with 15 bases between them. Germline V CDR1 and CDR2: SEHNR, FQNEAQ (reference sequence). The CDR3 totals 17 residues. The CDR3 reads CASSLVVPFRGTDTQYF. The CDR3 DNA reads TGTGCCAGCAGCTTAGTCGTTCCGTTTAGGGGCACAGATACGCAGTATTTT.

This clonotype has more than one count but fewer than ten. The V gene is TRBV11-2, the J gene TRBJ2-7; either TRBD1 or TRBD2 may fit D (5 bases each). CDR3 length: 13 amino acids. Between the trimmed V and J ends, which lost 4 bases and 3 bases, there was a span of 10 bases. In germline, CDR1 is SGHAT, CDR2 FQNNGV. This CDR3 reads CASSSGPHYEQYF. The CDR3, as DNA: TGTGCCAGCAGCTCGGGACCTCACTACGAGCAGTACTTC.

This clonotype was counted only a few times. In DNA, the CDR3 is TGCGCCAGCAGCCAAAGTCTAGCGGACTCCTACGAGCAGTACTTC. Residues: CASSQSLADSYEQYF. The chain couples TRBV4-3 to TRBJ2-7, with 7 nucleotides matching TRBD2. The ends lost 2 bases at V and 0 bases at J; junction bases unmatched: 4. The CDR3 is made up of 15 amino acids. The germline V gene has CDR1 LGHNA and CDR2 YSLEER.

This clonotype came up a few times. Sequence at one end of the junction differs from germline and may be a read error. The chain combines TRBV25-1 with TRBJ2-7; D is perhaps TRBD1 or TRBD2 (5 bases each). Per the germline V gene, CDR1 is MGHDK and CDR2 is SYGVNS. CDR3 length: 12 residues. CDR3 DNA: TGTGCCGGCAGTGGGGGAAACTACGAGCAGTACTTC. Residues: CAGSGGNYEQYF.

This clonotype was picked up a small number of times. A junction end diverges from the germline sequence, so it may reflect a read error. The genes are TRBV10-3 and TRBJ2-7, with TRBD2 identical over 9 bases. CDR1 and CDR2 (germline): ENHRY, SYGVKD. The CDR3 spans 14 residues. This CDR3 reads CALRASGAGYEQYF. CDR3 DNA: TGTGCCCTCAGGGCTAGCGGGGCTGGTTACGAGCAGTACTTC.

V gene TRBV11-1 combines with J gene TRBJ2-5, with TRBD1 identical over 8 bases. Germline CDR1 SGHAT, CDR2 FQDESV (reference sequence). This CDR3 contains 15 residues. V shed 5 bases, J shed 4 bases, and the junction held 9 bases outside the gene matches. CDR3 nucleotides: TGTGCCAGCAGCCTACGCCGACAGGGGCGAGAGACCCAGTACTTC. Its translation is CASSLRRQGRETQYF.